Included here is one T cell receptor (beta chain) sequence, with context. The CDR3 goes on 3 residues after the read ends, and that part is filled in from the germline J gene. This sample stems from a study of T cells in women clearing cervical HPV infection. CDR3 length: 12 amino acids. V lost 3 bases and J 7 bases, leaving 8 bases between the germline ends. CDR1 SGHRS and CDR2 YFSETQ come from the germline V gene. Clones were read by immunoSEQ multiplex PCR, and TCRdb kept only the in-frame ones, dropping some. The specimen's table records about 30,000 clones. The rearrangement uses TRBV5-1 and TRBJ2-1; the D gene is possibly TRBD1 (6 bases). The receptor's source is a woman aged 18 to 69 with a cervical HPV16 infection that either progressed to CIN3+ or cleared (not recorded which). The source material was blood buffy coat. CDR3 DNA (partial): TGCGCCAGCAGCTCCCAGGGGAATGAG. Protein product: CASSSQGNE. Given in full, the CDR3 is CASSSQGNEQFF. The whole variable domain, remainder taken from reference TRBV5-1 and TRBJ2-1, is KAGVTQTPRYLIKTRGQQVTLSCSPISGHRSVSWYQQTPGQGLQFLFEYFSETQRNKGNFPGRFSGRQFSNSRSEMNVSTLELGDSALYLCASSSQGNEQFFGPGTRLTVL.